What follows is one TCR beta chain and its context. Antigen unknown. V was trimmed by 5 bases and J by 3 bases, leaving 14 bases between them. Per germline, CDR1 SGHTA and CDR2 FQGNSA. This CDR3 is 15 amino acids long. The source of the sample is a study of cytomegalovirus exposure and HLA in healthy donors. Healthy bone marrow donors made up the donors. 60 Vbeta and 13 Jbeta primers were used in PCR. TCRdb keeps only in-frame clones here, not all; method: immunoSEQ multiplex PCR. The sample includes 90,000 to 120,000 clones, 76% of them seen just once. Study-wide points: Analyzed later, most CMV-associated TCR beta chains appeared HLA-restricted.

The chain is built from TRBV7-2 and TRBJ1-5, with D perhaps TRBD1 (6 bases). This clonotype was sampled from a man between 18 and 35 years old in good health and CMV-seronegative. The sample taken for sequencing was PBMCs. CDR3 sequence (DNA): TGTGCCAGCAGCCTCCGCAGGGGCCCCAATCAGCCCCAGCATTTT. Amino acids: CASSLRRGPNQPQHF. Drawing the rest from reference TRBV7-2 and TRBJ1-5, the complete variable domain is GAGVSQSPSNKVTEKGKDVELRCDPISGHTALYWYRQSLGQGLEFLIYFQGNSAPDKSGLPSDRFSAERTGGSVSTLTIQRTQQEDSAVYLCASSLRRGPNQPQHFGDGTRLSIL.